This T cell receptor beta chain was retrieved from a study of cytomegalovirus exposure and HLA in healthy donors. Notes on the study in general: Follow-up analysis later connected one missense variant in DCLRE1C with trimming of TCR beta V- and J-genes. Later, an analysis found that common viral pathogens appeared to be linked with several of the most significant clusters. Highly shared variants forming one cluster were likely a sequencing artifact. About 90% or about 30% of the time was how often most TCR beta V segments were productive, according to an earlier analysis.

This clone has more than one count but fewer than ten. The antigen remains unidentified. The trim removed 6 bases at V and 5 bases at J, leaving 5 bases unmatched. The CDR3 contains 14 residues. Germline-derived CDR1 and CDR2 are MNHEY and SVGAGI. The study ran its PCR with 60 Vbeta and 13 Jbeta primers. Assay: immunoSEQ multiplex PCR; the TCRdb copy retains only in-frame clones and omits some. The sample has about 190,000 clones, around three quarters seen once. This TCR came from a woman aged 18-30 years in good health and CMV-seronegative. The J gene is TRBJ2-3, the V gene TRBV6-5; TRBD1 matches 10 bases. Sequencing input: PBMCs. The CDR3 is CASSDRGRKDTQYF. The CDR3 region has the DNA TGTGCCAGCAGCGACAGGGGGCGTAAAGATACGCAGTATTTT.